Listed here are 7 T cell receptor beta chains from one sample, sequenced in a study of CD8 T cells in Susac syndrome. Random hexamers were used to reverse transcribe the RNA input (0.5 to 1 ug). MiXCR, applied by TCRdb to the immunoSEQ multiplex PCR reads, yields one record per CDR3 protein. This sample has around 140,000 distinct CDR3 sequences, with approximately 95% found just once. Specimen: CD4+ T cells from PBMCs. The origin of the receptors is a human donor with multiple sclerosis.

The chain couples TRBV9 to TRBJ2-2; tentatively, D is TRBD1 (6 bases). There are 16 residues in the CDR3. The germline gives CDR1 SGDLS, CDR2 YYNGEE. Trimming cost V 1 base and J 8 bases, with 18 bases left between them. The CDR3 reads CASSVTGLTSTGELFF. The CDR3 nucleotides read TGTGCCAGCAGCGTAACAGGGTTAACTAGTACTGGGGAGCTGTTTTTT.

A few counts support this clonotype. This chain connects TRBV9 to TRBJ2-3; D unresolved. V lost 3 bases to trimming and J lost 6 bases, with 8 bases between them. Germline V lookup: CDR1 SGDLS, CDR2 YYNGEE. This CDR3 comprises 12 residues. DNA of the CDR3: TGTGCCAGCAGCGCCACCGGGGATACGCAGTATTTT. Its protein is CASSATGDTQYF.

The CDR3 DNA reads as TGCAGTGCTAGGGGTCGCGGACTAGCGGGAGCCCCAGATACGCAGTATTTT. Protein sequence: CSARGRGLAGAPDTQYF. This chain uses TRBV20-1 with TRBJ2-3, with TRBD2 matching over 13 bases. This CDR3 spans 17 amino acids. V gave up 3 bases and J gave up 4 bases; unmatched junction bases: 10. From germline, CDR1 is DFQATT and CDR2 SNEGSKA (reference sequence).

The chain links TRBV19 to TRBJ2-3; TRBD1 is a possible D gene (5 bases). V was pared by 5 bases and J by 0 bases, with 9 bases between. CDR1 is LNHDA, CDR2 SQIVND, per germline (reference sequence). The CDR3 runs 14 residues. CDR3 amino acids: CASSSRQSTDTQYF. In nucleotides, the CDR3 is TGTGCCAGTAGTTCAAGACAGAGCACAGATACGCAGTATTTT.

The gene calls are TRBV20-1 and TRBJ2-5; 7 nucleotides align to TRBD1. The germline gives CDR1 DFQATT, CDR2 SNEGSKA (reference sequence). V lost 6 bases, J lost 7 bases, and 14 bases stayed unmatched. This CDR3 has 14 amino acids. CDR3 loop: CSAKPVTGTGTQYF. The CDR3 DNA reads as TGCAGTGCCAAGCCCGTGACAGGGACCGGGACCCAGTACTTC.

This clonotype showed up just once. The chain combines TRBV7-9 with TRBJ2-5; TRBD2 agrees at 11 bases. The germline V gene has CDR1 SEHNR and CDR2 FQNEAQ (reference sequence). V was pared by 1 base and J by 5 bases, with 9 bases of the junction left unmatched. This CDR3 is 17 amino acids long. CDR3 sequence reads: CASSLGGLAGGSETQYF. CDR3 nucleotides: TGTGCCAGCAGCTTAGGAGGACTAGCGGGCGGGTCGGAGACCCAGTACTTC.

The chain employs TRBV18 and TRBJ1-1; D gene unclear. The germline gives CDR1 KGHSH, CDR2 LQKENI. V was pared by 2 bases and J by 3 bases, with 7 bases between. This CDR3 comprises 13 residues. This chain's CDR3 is CASSPVGDTEAFF. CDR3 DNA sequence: TGTGCCAGCTCACCAGTGGGTGACACTGAAGCTTTCTTT.